Listed below are T cell receptor beta chains from one sample, sequenced in a study of CD4 T cells in relation to SARS-CoV-2 and coronaviruses. The assay was immunoSEQ multiplex PCR, and TCRdb's table has in-frame clones only and misses some. This table holds 50,000 to 65,000 clones, about 91% found once. Sequencing used naive CD4+ T cells from PBMCs. These receptor sequences come from an adult with COVID-19. The CDR3 runs from the conserved cysteine through the conserved F or W. D genes are given only for firm matches. Expanded clones are given a class, and other clones once, few, many or no size at all.

size,length,J,D,V,DNA,CDR3
.,17,TRBJ1-1,.,TRBV3-1/TRBV3-2,TGTGCCAGCAGCCAAGGGACAGTTTTTCCGCGTGACACTGAAGCTTTCTTT,CASSQGTVFPRDTEAFF
.,12,TRBJ1-2,.,TRBV28,TGTGCCAGCAGTTTGCAGGGTAGCGGCTACACCTTC,CASSLQGSGYTF
.,15,TRBJ2-2,.,TRBV28,TGTGCCAGCAGTTTAGCACTAGCAGGAACCGGGGAGCTGTTTTTT,CASSLALAGTGELFF
.,16,TRBJ2-5,TRBD2,TRBV10-1,TGCGCCAGCAGTGATGGACTAGCGGGGGGCCAAGAGACCCAGTACTTC,CASSDGLAGGQETQYF
.,16,TRBJ2-7,.,TRBV6-5,TGTGCCAGCAGTTACCCTACAGGTAAAGGGGACCACGAGCAGTACTTC,CASSYPTGKGDHEQYF
.,16,TRBJ2-7,.,TRBV7-8,TGTGCCAGCAGCTTAGGCGCCGGGACACGGACCTACGAGCAGTACTTC,CASSLGAGTRTYEQYF
.,15,TRBJ2-1,TRBD2,TRBV6-4,TGTGCCAGCAGTGAGAGCGGGAGGGTCTCAAATGAGCAGTTCTTC,CASSESGRVSNEQFF
.,16,TRBJ1-2,.,TRBV7-8,TGTGCCAGCAGCCCCCGGGTTTTGCAGGGAGGGTATGGCTACACCTTC,CASSPRVLQGGYGYTF
.,14,TRBJ2-7,.,TRBV18,TGTGCCAGCTCACCTGAAGCGGGCTCCTACGAGCAGTACTTC,CASSPEAGSYEQYF
.,14,TRBJ1-5,TRBD1,TRBV28,TGTGCCACATCCGGGACAGGGGGCAATCAGCCCCAGCATTTT,CATSGTGGNQPQHF
.,15,TRBJ2-1,TRBD2,TRBV2,TGTGCCAGCAGGTCCGGGACTAGCGGGAATAATGAGCAGTTCTTC,CASRSGTSGNNEQFF
.,15,TRBJ1-1,TRBD1,TRBV10-3,TGTGCCATCAGTGAGTCCTACAGGGGGAGCACTGAAGCTTTCTTT,CAISESYRGSTEAFF
.,14,TRBJ1-5,.,TRBV2,TGTGCCAGCAGGAATGAGATTAGCAATCAGCCCCAGCATTTT,CASRNEISNQPQHF
.,12,TRBJ2-5,.,TRBV15,TGTGCCACCAGTACGGGTCAAGAGACCCAGTACTTC,CATSTGQETQYF
.,13,TRBJ1-1,.,TRBV7-3,TGTGCCAGCAGCCTACAGGTTAACACTGAAGCTTTCTTT,CASSLQVNTEAFF
.,13,TRBJ1-6,.,TRBV10-3,TGTGCCGCGACAGAGACCTATAATTCACCCCTCCACTTT,CAATETYNSPLHF
.,15,TRBJ2-7,.,TRBV10-3,TGTGCCATCAGTAAAAAGGCTAGCCCGGGTTACGAGCAGTACTTC,CAISKKASPGYEQYF
.,13,TRBJ1-1,.,TRBV6-1,TGTGCCAGCAGTTATAAGGGGAACACTGAAGCTTTCTTT,CASSYKGNTEAFF
.,15,TRBJ2-3,.,TRBV4-1,TGCGCCAGCAGCCAAGTTACCAGGGACACAGATACGCAGTATTTT,CASSQVTRDTDTQYF
.,12,TRBJ1-2,.,TRBV6-2/TRBV6-3,TGTGCCAGCAGTTACGGTTCCTATGGCTACACCTTC,CASSYGSYGYTF
.,14,TRBJ2-5,.,TRBV5-1,TGCGCCAGCAGCAGGACGAGTGGCCAAGAGACCCAGTACTTC,CASSRTSGQETQYF
.,13,TRBJ2-2,.,TRBV4-2,TGTGCCAGCAGCCAAGGGGTCACCGGGGAGCTGTTTTTT,CASSQGVTGELFF
.,14,TRBJ2-5,TRBD1,TRBV29-1,TGCAGCGATGGGGACAGCGAGTACCAAGAGACCCAGTACTTC,CSDGDSEYQETQYF
.,15,TRBJ2-1,TRBD2,TRBV24-1,TGTGCCACCCAAGGTGCGGGAGGGCCTTTTGATGAGCAGTTCTTC,CATQGAGGPFDEQFF
.,15,TRBJ2-3,.,TRBV6-1,TGTGCCAGCAGTGAAGGGGTAATTAGCACAGATACGCAGTATTTT,CASSEGVISTDTQYF
.,14,TRBJ1-5,.,TRBV19,TGTGCCAGTAACCAGGGGTATAGCAATCAGCCCCAGCATTTT,CASNQGYSNQPQHF
.,15,TRBJ2-1,TRBD1,TRBV5-1,TGCGCCAGCAGCAACGGGACAGGGGGCCTCAATGAGCAGTTCTTC,CASSNGTGGLNEQFF
.,14,TRBJ2-7,.,TRBV19,TGTGCCAGTAGCCCCGGGAGAGCCTCCTACGAGCAGTACTTC,CASSPGRASYEQYF
.,10,TRBJ2-5,.,TRBV6-5,TGTGCCACCATACAAGAGACCCAGTACTTC,CATIQETQYF
.,12,TRBJ2-1,.,TRBV13,TGTGCCAGCAGCTTGCTAGCAAATGAGCAGTTCTTC,CASSLLANEQFF
.,16,TRBJ2-5,TRBD2,TRBV28,TGTGCCAGCACTAAAGGGGGACTAGCGGGAATAGAGACCCAGTACTTC,CASTKGGLAGIETQYF
.,15,TRBJ2-7,TRBD2,TRBV3-1/TRBV3-2,TGTGCCAGCAGCCACGGGACTAGCGGCAACTACGAGCAGTACTTC,CASSHGTSGNYEQYF
once,13,TRBJ1-1,TRBD1,TRBV18,TGTGCCAGCTCAAACAGACAGGGATTTGAAGCTTTCTTT,CASSNRQGFEAFF
.,14,TRBJ2-3,.,TRBV2,TGTGCCAGCAGTAGAGCGGTGAGCACAGATACGCAGTATTTT,CASSRAVSTDTQYF
.,17,TRBJ1-3,.,TRBV19,TGTGCCAGTAGTATAGCTTGGACAGAAAGCTCTGGAAACACCATATATTTT,CASSIAWTESSGNTIYF